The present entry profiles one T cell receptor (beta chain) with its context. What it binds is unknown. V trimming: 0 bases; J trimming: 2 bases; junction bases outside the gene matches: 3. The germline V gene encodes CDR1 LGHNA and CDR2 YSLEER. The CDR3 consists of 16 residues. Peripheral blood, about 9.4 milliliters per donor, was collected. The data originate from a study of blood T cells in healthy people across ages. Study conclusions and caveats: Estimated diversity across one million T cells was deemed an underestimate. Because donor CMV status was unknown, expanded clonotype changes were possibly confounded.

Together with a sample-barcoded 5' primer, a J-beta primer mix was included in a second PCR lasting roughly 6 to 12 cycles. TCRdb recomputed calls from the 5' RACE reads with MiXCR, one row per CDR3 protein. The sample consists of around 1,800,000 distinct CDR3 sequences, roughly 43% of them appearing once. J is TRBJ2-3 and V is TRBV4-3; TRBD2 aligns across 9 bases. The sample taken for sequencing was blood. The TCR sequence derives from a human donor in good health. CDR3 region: CASSQDSGGPTDTQYF. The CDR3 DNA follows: TGCGCCAGCAGCCAAGATAGCGGGGGACCCACAGATACGCAGTATTTT.